Many counts were recorded for the clone carrying this T cell receptor beta chain. The V end lost 2 bases, the J end lost 5 bases, and 9 bases lay between the germline ends. CDR1 and CDR2 from the germline V gene are MNHEY and SVGAGI. The CDR3 is 14 amino acids. Time point noted: newly diagnosed GD, antithyroid drugs for less than 3 months. Extracted PBMC RNA gave rise to the TCR library. The data were taken from a study of regulatory T cells in long-lasting Graves disease. For TCR beta, libraries came from iRepertoire HTBI primers and Arm-PCR of CDR3 regions. TCRdb passed the multiplex PCR reads through MiXCR, listing each CDR3 protein once. This table has hundreds of thousands of distinct CDR3 sequences, approximately 16% appearing once. These same records also appear under a second study, on T cells in Graves' hyperthyroidism and ophthalmopathy. That work adds: Those patients with uncontrolled infection, other autoimmune disease, pregnancy or lactation were excluded. Using the HTBI primer set, a first-round RT-PCR was run on the TCR CDR3.

The TCR originated in a woman aged 40 to 50 with Graves disease. The V and J genes are TRBV6-5 and TRBJ2-2; D remains unclear. Sample: peripheral blood mononuclear cells (PBMCs), taken at new diagnosis, from a patient treated with antithyroid drugs. CDR3 residues: CASSYHDGTGELFF. DNA for the CDR3: TGTGCCAGCAGTTACCACGATGGGACCGGGGAGCTGTTTTTT.